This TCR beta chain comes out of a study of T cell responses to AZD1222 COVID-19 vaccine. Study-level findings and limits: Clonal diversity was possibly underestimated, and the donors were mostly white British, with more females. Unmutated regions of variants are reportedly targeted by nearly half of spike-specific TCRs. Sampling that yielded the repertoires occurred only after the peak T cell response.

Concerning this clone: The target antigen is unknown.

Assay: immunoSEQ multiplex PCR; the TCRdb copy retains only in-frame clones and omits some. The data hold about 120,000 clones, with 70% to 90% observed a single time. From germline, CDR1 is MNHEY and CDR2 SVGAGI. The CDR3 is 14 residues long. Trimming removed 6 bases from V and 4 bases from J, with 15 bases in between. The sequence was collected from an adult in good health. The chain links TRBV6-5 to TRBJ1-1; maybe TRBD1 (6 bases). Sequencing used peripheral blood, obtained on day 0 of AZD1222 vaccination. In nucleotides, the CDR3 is TGTGCCAGCAGCCCCACGGGGGCGACCACTGAAGCTTTCTTT. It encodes CASSPTGATTEAFF.